This TCR beta chain stems from a study of response to subunit inactivated influenza vaccine. Study-level results: Few new T cells, the authors suggested, are recruited by each seasonal influenza vaccination.

TCRdb redid the calling of the RT-PCR reads with MiXCR, one entry per CDR3 protein. This table has around 580,000 distinct CDR3 sequences, 12% appearing once. A remark on this clonotype: Its target is unknown.

The source material was PBMCs from blood, sampled on the day of vaccination. The origin of this receptor is a man in his fifties who received an inactivated influenza vaccine.

CDR3 loop: CASSLEAGGGKYEQYF. The CDR3, as DNA: TGCGCCAGCAGCTTGGAAGCAGGGGGGGGAAAATACGAGCAGTACTTC. The V and J genes are TRBV5-1 and TRBJ2-7; D might be TRBD1 or TRBD2, each matching 7 bases. The CDR3 runs 16 residues. V dropped 0 bases and J dropped 4 bases, with 17 bases sitting between them. Germline V gene sequence: CDR1 SGHRS, CDR2 YFSETQ.